The sample holds a few counts of the clone carrying this TCR beta chain. The target antigen is unknown. The record originates from a study of persistence of HIV-infected CD4 T cells. The ends were cut back, 1 base at V and 0 bases at J, with 10 bases in the middle. There are 16 residues in the CDR3. Germline V gives CDR1 LGHDT, CDR2 YNNKEL (reference sequence). The immunoSEQ assay was version 4, run in survey mode. Some clones are missing from TCRdb's copy, which holds only in-frame ones; the method was immunoSEQ multiplex PCR. This table holds around 32,000 clones, 70% found once. Cells were stimulated with overlapping HIV-1 Gag 15-mer peptides. Sorting of responding CD4+ T cells relied on upregulated CD40 ligand together with CD69. Undetectable plasma HIV-1 RNA below 50 copies/mL lasted at least 4 years. Whole-study results and caveats: Antigen-responding cells were enriched for degenerate expanded CDR3beta sequences. CMV- and Gag-responding cells had lower TCRbeta richness than CD3/CD28-responding cells.

This TCR derives from an adult man with HIV who was CMV-seropositive. J is TRBJ1-3 and V is TRBV3-1 (or the pseudogene TRBV3-2); no clear D. Sample: CD4+ T cells sorted from PBMCs after 18-hour stimulation, taken from a patient who received antiretroviral therapy. This CDR3 is CASSQGPGSSGNTIYF. CDR3 bases: TGTGCCAGCAGCCAAGGCCCGGGCAGCTCTGGAAACACCATATATTTT.